This TCR beta chain is drawn from a study of cytomegalovirus exposure and HLA in healthy donors. PCR involved 60 Vbeta and 13 Jbeta primers. Only in-frame clones appear in the TCRdb table, and some are missing; sequencing was by immunoSEQ multiplex PCR. The sample shows 150,000 to 200,000 clones, more than 75% of them seen only once. This CDR3 contains 16 residues. Trimming removed 3 bases at V and 3 bases at J, with 19 bases between. Germline CDR1 and CDR2: SGDLS and YYNGEE. The rearrangement uses TRBV9 and TRBJ2-7, with TRBD1 as a possible D gene (6 bases). Input material: PBMCs. The receptor comes from a young man in good health and CMV-seropositive. This chain's CDR3 is CASSASGATGDYEQYF. Written as DNA, the CDR3 is TGTGCCAGCAGCGCGTCCGGGGCGACAGGAGACTACGAGCAGTACTTC. The variable domain in full, with the rest retrieved from reference TRBV9 and TRBJ2-7, is DSGVTQTPKHLITATGQRVTLRCSPRSGDLSVYWYQQSLDQGLQFLIQYYNGEERAKGNILERFSAQQFPDLHSELNLSSLELGDSALYFCASSASGATGDYEQYFGPGTRLTVT.